This passage covers 24 T cell receptor beta chains from one sample sequenced in a study of blood T cell repertoires in COVID-19. Repertoires were generated with immunoSEQ multiplex PCR, while TCRdb's copy carries only in-frame clones and drops some. The sample includes about 94,000 clones, 84% of them seen just once. The material sequenced was peripheral blood. These receptors were collected from a man aged 55 to 70 with acute or convalescent COVID-19.

The gene calls are TRBV6-6 and TRBJ1-2; D not certain. The CDR3 is 15 residues long. Trimming removed 9 bases at V and 0 bases at J, with 17 bases between. The germline V gene encodes CDR1 MNHNY and CDR2 SVGAGI (reference sequence). The CDR3 nucleotides read TGTGCCAGTCTCCCCGGGGTTCCTTCTAACTATGGCTACACCTTC. Its protein product is CASLPGVPSNYGYTF.

The J gene is TRBJ2-7, the V gene TRBV10-1; the match to TRBD1 covers 9 bases. Germline V gene lookup returns CDR1 WNHNN and CDR2 SYGVQD (reference sequence). The CDR3 spans 13 residues. The J segment lost 6 bases and the V segment lost 7 bases, leaving 7 bases of the junction unmatched. CDR3 protein: CASNPGTGFEQYF. CDR3 nucleotide sequence: TGCGCCAGCAACCCCGGGACAGGGTTCGAGCAGTACTTC.

The chain employs TRBV2 and TRBJ1-5; the D gene is possibly TRBD1 (6 bases). Germline lookup yields CDR1 SNHLY and CDR2 FYNNEI. With 6 bases removed from V and 0 bases from J, the gap between germline ends came to 15 bases. The CDR3 runs 16 residues. CDR3: CASSRRGVPSNQPQHF. CDR3 sequence (DNA): TGTGCCAGCAGCCGCAGGGGAGTACCTAGCAATCAGCCCCAGCATTTT.

This chain joins TRBV5-6 and TRBJ2-3; TRBD2 matches 11 bases. Germline values: CDR1 SGHDT, CDR2 YYEEEE. The CDR3 spans 16 residues. V gave up 2 bases and J gave up 0 bases; unmatched junction bases: 2. CDR3 bases: TGTGCCAGCAGCTTCCCTAGCGGGGGGAGCACAGATACGCAGTATTTT. Translating it yields CASSFPSGGSTDTQYF. The full variable domain, its missing parts supplied by reference TRBV5-6 and TRBJ2-3, is DAGVTQSPTHLIKTRGQQVTLRCSPKSGHDTVSWYQQALGQGPQFIFQYYEEEERQRGNFPDRFSGHQFPNYSSELNVNALLLGDSALYLCASSFPSGGSTDTQYFGPGTRLTVL.

The chain couples TRBV11-2 to TRBJ2-1, with D tentatively TRBD1 (6 bases). Looked up from germline, CDR1 is SGHAT and CDR2 is FQNNGV. Deletions cut 1 base from V and 8 bases from J, with 15 bases between. The CDR3 contains 15 residues. The CDR3 spells CASSLVGNRDHEQFF. CDR3 DNA: TGTGCCAGCAGCTTAGTCGGAAACAGGGACCATGAGCAGTTCTTC.

CDR3 coding DNA: TGTGCCAGCAGCTTGGGGGACAGGGTCGCAGGCTATGGCTACACCTTC. Translated: CASSLGDRVAGYGYTF. The chain carries TRBV5-4 and TRBJ1-2; 9 nucleotides match TRBD1. CDR1 is SGHNT, CDR2 YYREEE, per germline (reference sequence). With V trimmed by 0 bases and J by 4 bases, 7 bases remained unmatched. This CDR3 region has 16 residues.

This chain joins TRBV15 and TRBJ1-2, with 7 positions matching TRBD1. Germline V CDR1 and CDR2: LNHNV, YYDKDF (reference sequence). J lost 2 bases, V lost 0 bases, and 9 bases had no gene match. The CDR3 is made up of 17 amino acids. CDR3 amino acids: CATSRDRTGAVNYGYTF. The CDR3 DNA reads as TGTGCCACCAGCAGAGATCGTACAGGGGCAGTGAACTATGGCTACACCTTC. Complete variable domain (other parts from reference TRBV15 and TRBJ1-2): DAMVIQNPRYQVTQFGKPVTLSCSQTLNHNVMYWYQQKSSQAPKLLFHYYDKDFNNEADTPDNFQSRRPNTSFCFLDIRSPGLGDTAMYLCATSRDRTGAVNYGYTFGSGTRLTVV.

As DNA, the CDR3 is TGTGCCAGCCGCCCAGGGGGTGACGGGCAGCCCCAGCATTTT. Protein: CASRPGGDGQPQHF. The rearrangement joins TRBV6-5 to TRBJ1-5; 7 nucleotides line up with TRBD1. There are 14 residues in the CDR3. With 8 bases clipped from V and 7 bases from J, the junction kept 11 bases outside the gene matches. Germline CDR1 is MNHEY and CDR2 is SVGAGI.

This chain links TRBV30 with TRBJ1-6; D gene ambiguous. V was shortened by 1 base and J by 8 bases, with 9 bases between the two germline ends. Germline V gene lookup returns CDR1 GTSNPN and CDR2 SVGIG (reference sequence). The CDR3 consists of 13 residues. CDR3 residues: CAWSAGGDSPLHF. The CDR3 nucleotides read TGTGCCTGGAGTGCGGGAGGAGATTCACCCCTCCACTTT.

This clone was seen just once. This chain uses TRBV3-1 (or the pseudogene TRBV3-2) with TRBJ1-2; D is perhaps TRBD1 (5 bases). Trimming pared 0 bases from V and 7 bases from J, leaving 15 bases between. Germline assignment: CDR1 LGHDT and CDR2 YNNKEL (reference sequence). The CDR3 extends over 15 amino acids. The CDR3 spells CASSQEAPTASGYTF. CDR3 coding DNA: TGTGCCAGCAGCCAAGAGGCGCCGACAGCGAGTGGCTACACCTTC.

The rearrangement links TRBV7-8 to TRBJ1-4; D is perhaps TRBD1 (6 bases). In germline, CDR1 is SGHVS, CDR2 FQNEAQ. V dropped 5 bases and J dropped 3 bases, with 13 bases sitting between them. CDR3 length: 15 residues. CDR3 sequence (DNA): TGTGCCAGCAGCCGCACAGGGCTAGCTAATGAAAAACTGTTTTTT. Its translation is CASSRTGLANEKLFF. The full variable domain, with the rest looked up from reference TRBV7-8 and TRBJ1-4, is GAGVSQSPRYKVAKRGQDVALRCDPISGHVSLFWYQQALGQGPEFLTYFQNEAQLDKSGLPSDRFFAERPEGSVSTLKIQRTQQEDSAVYLCASSRTGLANEKLFFGSGTQLSVL.

This chain uses TRBV5-1 with TRBJ1-1; tentative D call: TRBD1 (6 bases). This CDR3 contains 14 residues. Deletions cut 4 bases from V and 1 base from J, with 11 bases between. Germline lookup yields CDR1 SGHRS and CDR2 YFSETQ. CDR3 sequence (DNA): TGCGCCAGCAGCCGCCGACAGGCGAACACTGAAGCTTTCTTT. Translated: CASSRRQANTEAFF.

This chain uses TRBV6-1 with TRBJ2-7, with 7 bases that match TRBD1. The CDR3 is 14 residues long. The V gene's germline CDR1 is MNHNS and CDR2 SASEGT. V gave up 0 bases and J gave up 5 bases; unmatched junction bases: 4. The CDR3 sequence: CASSEAYQGDEQYF. CDR3 DNA: TGTGCCAGCAGTGAAGCATACCAGGGGGACGAGCAGTACTTC.

The sample holds a few counts of this clone. This chain links TRBV7-3 with TRBJ2-2; TRBD1 matches at 7 bases. Looked up from germline, CDR1 is SGHTA and CDR2 is FQGTGA. The trim removed 4 bases at V and 6 bases at J, leaving 2 bases unmatched. CDR3 length: 13 amino acids. The CDR3 region has the DNA TGTGCCAGCAGCTCCGGACAGGCCGGGGAGCTGTTTTTT. It codes for CASSSGQAGELFF.

The chain employs TRBV25-1 and TRBJ2-2; 7 nucleotides match TRBD1. Germline V CDR1 and CDR2: MGHDK, SYGVNS. V lost 8 bases to trimming and J lost 1 base; unmatched junction nucleotides: 10. The CDR3 runs to 16 residues. The DNA of the CDR3 is TGTGCCAGCGGAAAAAACCGGGACAGGAACACCGGGGAGCTGTTTTTT. Translated, it gives CASGKNRDRNTGELFF.

The chain links TRBV4-3 to TRBJ1-1; D gene uncertain. Trimming removed 0 bases from V and 7 bases from J, with 18 bases in between. CDR3 length equals 16 residues. Germline V lookup: CDR1 LGHNA, CDR2 YSLEER. The CDR3 sequence: CASSQDLSTATGEAFF. The CDR3 bases are TGCGCCAGCAGCCAAGATCTGTCAACGGCAACGGGTGAAGCTTTCTTT.

This clone was counted a single time. V and J are TRBV30 and TRBJ2-7; D gene unclear. In germline, CDR1 is GTSNPN, CDR2 SVGIG (reference sequence). The germline V and J ends were trimmed by 1 base and 3 bases, with 16 bases remaining between them. The CDR3 has 15 amino acids. For the CDR3, the DNA is TGTGCCTGGAGTGAAGGTCGGCAGGTGGGCTACGAGCAGTACTTC. Translating gives CAWSEGRQVGYEQYF.

This chain uses TRBV15 with TRBJ2-2; tentative D call: TRBD1 (5 bases). The V end was cut by 7 bases, the J end by 6 bases, with 21 bases between. The germline V gene encodes CDR1 LNHNV and CDR2 YYDKDF (reference sequence). The CDR3 runs to 16 residues. This CDR3 is CATKKATRQGAGELFF. The CDR3 nucleotides read TGTGCCACCAAAAAAGCGACACGTCAAGGGGCCGGGGAGCTGTTTTTT.

The V call is TRBV27, the J call TRBJ2-7; 12 bases are a match to TRBD2. The CDR3 loop spans 16 amino acids. CDR1 is MNHEY, CDR2 SMNVEV, per germline (reference sequence). Unmatched junction bases numbered 9, after V lost 6 bases and J lost 3 bases. CDR3 DNA sequence: TGTGCCAGCAGCCCTAGCGGGGGGGAATTATACTACGAGCAGTACTTC. This sequence encodes CASSPSGGELYYEQYF.

The chain couples TRBV4-2 to TRBJ2-7; no clear D. The CDR3 has 16 residues. CDR1 is LGHNA and CDR2 is YNFKEQ in the germline V gene. The V gene lost 0 bases and the J gene lost 1 base, with 13 bases spanning the gap. The DNA for the CDR3 is TGTGCCAGCAGCCAAGAATCCACTGTAACTTCCTACGAGCAGTACTTC. Amino acid sequence: CASSQESTVTSYEQYF.

In its sample, this clone was seen a few times. This CDR3 is also generated by other DNA sequences in the sample. The rearrangement links TRBV7-3 to TRBJ2-3; 8 bases are shared with TRBD2. The length of the CDR3 is 15 residues. Germline CDR1 reads SGHTA; CDR2 reads FQGTGA. V was clipped by 2 bases and J by 0 bases; unmatched bases: 1. CDR3 nucleotides: TGTGCCAGCAGCTTATTAGCGGGGAGCACAGATACGCAGTATTTT. Translated, it gives CASSLLAGSTDTQYF.

The rearrangement joins TRBV28 to TRBJ1-5; TRBD1 matches 9 bases. This CDR3 is 13 amino acids long. Germline V gene data show CDR1 as MDHEN and CDR2 as SYDVKM. With V trimmed by 8 bases and J by 7 bases, 6 bases remained unmatched. CDR3 sequence reads: CASGTGGSQPQHF. The CDR3 coding sequence is TGTGCCAGCGGAACAGGGGGCTCCCAGCCCCAGCATTTT. The whole variable domain, remainder taken from reference TRBV28 and TRBJ1-5, is DVKVTQSSRYLVKRTGEKVFLECVQDMDHENMFWYRQDPGLGLRLIYFSYDVKMKEKGDIPEGYSVSREKKERFSLILESASTNQTSMYLCASGTGGSQPQHFGDGTRLSIL.

This clone was counted between two and nine times. The chain employs TRBV11-1 and TRBJ1-4, with D uncertain. Per the germline V gene, CDR1 is SGHAT and CDR2 is FQDESV (reference sequence). V was pared by 3 bases and J by 2 bases, with 7 bases between. This CDR3 has 14 residues. The CDR3 DNA reads TGTGCCAGCAGCTTCGGAGGTACTAATGAAAAACTGTTTTTT. Translation: CASSFGGTNEKLFF.

The rearrangement joins TRBV15 to TRBJ1-2; perhaps TRBD1 as D (6 bases). This CDR3 is 19 amino acids long. Trimming cost V 0 bases and J 1 base, with 21 bases left between them. Germline values: CDR1 LNHNV, CDR2 YYDKDF (reference sequence). CDR3 in DNA: TGTGCCACCAGCAGAGATTTCGGCAAGGGGGACGGAGATAACTATGGCTACACCTTC. Translating it yields CATSRDFGKGDGDNYGYTF.